One TCR beta chain is described in this entry. The data were obtained in a study of lymphopenia after photon versus proton radiotherapy. Repertoires were generated with immunoSEQ multiplex PCR, while TCRdb's copy carries only in-frame clones and drops some. The sample lists about 22,000 clones, more than 85% seen once, with around 10% in the top ten. This specimen consisted of peripheral blood, obtained from a patient treated with proton-based radiotherapy. The sequence was collected from a man at least 80 years old with esophageal cancer.

Written as DNA, the CDR3 is TGTGCCAGCTCACAGGGACAGGCTGGCTACACCTTC. Residues: CASSQGQAGYTF. The genes are TRBV18 and TRBJ1-2, with 8 bases fitting TRBD1. Germline V gene data show CDR1 as KGHSH and CDR2 as LQKENI. J lost 7 bases, V lost 4 bases, and 2 bases had no gene match. There are 12 residues in the CDR3.